The source of this T cell receptor beta chain is a study of OX40 agonist ivuxolimab in advanced cancers. Study overall: Patients were dosed with the agonistic anti-OX40 (CD134) antibody ivuxolimab. Study-wide results and caveats: At 0.1 to 3.0 mg/kg, CD4+ and CD8+ blood T cells expanded clonally by week 6. On average, CD8+ T cells showed a greater number of expanded clones than CD4+.

In the case of this clone: Its antigen is undetermined. The sample holds other DNA sequences that translate to the same CDR3.

Libraries were prepared by immunoSEQ multiplex PCR; TCRdb keeps only in-frame clonotypes and omits some of them. The table has tens of thousands of clones, 85% to 95% seen once. The sampling schedule covered blood at baseline, cycle 4 day 1, and cycle 7 day 1. The clonotype was recovered from an adult with an advanced solid tumor such as melanoma, head and neck, liver or kidney cancer. The sequences come from CD4+ or CD8+ T cells sorted from blood, collected in a trial of the OX40 agonist ivuxolimab.

DNA for the CDR3: TGCGCCAGCAGCTTGGGGGGGAACACTGAAGCTTTCTTT. Translating gives CASSLGGNTEAFF. The chain uses TRBV5-1 and TRBJ1-1; D call uncertain. The CDR3 has 13 residues. Trimming took off 0 bases at V and 1 base at J, with 4 bases between the two ends. Germline CDR1 reads SGHRS; CDR2 reads YFSETQ.